This paragraph covers one T cell receptor beta chain sequence. Its antigen is not identified. This CDR3 region has 11 residues. V shed 6 bases and J shed 6 bases, with 9 bases lying between them. Looked up from germline, CDR1 is MNHEY and CDR2 is SVGAGI. Assay: immunoSEQ multiplex PCR; the TCRdb copy retains only in-frame clones and omits some. The repertoire includes 90,000 to 120,000 clones, about 91% of them detected once, and about 0.7% sits in the top ten. This entry comes from a study of graft-versus-host responses after intestinal transplantation. Study-level background: Recipients received multivisceral, liver-intestinal, or isolated intestinal transplants. Recipients across the board were started on anti-thymocyte globulin induction, then kept on tacrolimus and steroids for approximately three years.

Study-level points and caveats: Allografts carried high graft-versus-host to host-versus-graft clonal ratios in patients having graft-donor T cell macrochimerism. Recipient marrow showed GvH clones, some seen first in ileum or blood.

The receptor's source is a human donor who was the organ donor for an intestinal transplant. The chain employs TRBV6-5 and TRBJ2-7; D ambiguous. The starting material was unstimulated CD4+ T cells sorted from spleen or lymph node cells, obtained before transplant. The CDR3 sequence: CASRSRREQYF. Written as DNA, the CDR3 is TGTGCCAGCAGGTCCCGTCGCGAGCAGTACTTC.